This T cell receptor beta chain was identified in a study of T-cell reconstitution after alpha-beta-depleted transplantation in children. The CDR3 is 15 amino acids. V was cut by 2 bases and J by 10 bases, with 20 bases left in between. Germline V gives CDR1 SGHNT, CDR2 YENEEA. Study-level points and caveats: Newly generated T cells supplied most T-cell counts and diversity one year post-transplant. The study reportedly traced alpha-beta T cells about two months after transplant to several hundred expanded graft clones. Diversity of TCRbeta at day 60 was high in some patients, arising from surviving recipient T cells and thymic progenitors.

Unique molecular identifiers tagged the TCRbeta library. One entry per CDR3 protein, called by TCRdb with MiXCR from the PCR reads. The repertoire holds hundreds of thousands of distinct CDR3 sequences, with less than 9% as singletons. A remark on this clonotype: Its specificity is unknown.

The gene calls are TRBV11-3 and TRBJ2-5; the D is unclear. This receptor was obtained from a male patient aged 10 to 17 who had a stem cell transplant for acute lymphoblastic leukemia, so the T cells may come from the graft donor. Source: PBMCs, mostly from graft donor cells, taken 180 days after TCRalphabeta/CD19-depleted stem cell transplant. The CDR3 sequence: CASSLLQASPRDQYF. In DNA form, the CDR3 reads TGTGCCAGCAGCTTACTGCAGGCTTCCCCAAGAGACCAGTACTTC.